Detailed here is one T cell receptor (beta chain). Its cognate antigen is unknown. This record belongs to a study of memory CD4+ T cells and cytomegalovirus serostatus. The study's findings and limits: Repertoires predicted CMV serostatus with median bootstrapped AUC of roughly 0.96.

Single viable CD3+CD4+CD8-CD45RO+ cells were sorted as the memory CD4+ T cells. Germline CDR1 MNHEY, CDR2 SVGAGI. This CDR3 comprises 15 residues. V lost 0 bases and J lost 4; bases outside the gene matches: 3. Sequenced by immunoSEQ multiplex PCR; TCRdb stores in-frame clones only, minus some. This sample has about 61,000 clones, with 80% found just once. Sequencing was carried out using memory CD4+ T cells from blood. This clonotype originated in an adult in good health and CMV-seronegative. Some clones in this sample may be carry-over from other donors' samples. The gene calls are TRBV6-5 and TRBJ2-7; 10 nucleotides match TRBD1. CDR3 sequence (DNA): TGTGCCAGCAGTTACTCGACAGGGGGCATATACGAGCAGTACTTC. Encoded protein: CASSYSTGGIYEQYF.